This T cell receptor (beta chain) was retrieved from a study of blood T cells in healthy people across ages. Trimming took off 6 bases at V and 1 base at J, with 15 bases between the two ends. Germline CDR1 and CDR2: SGHRS and YFSETQ. CDR3 size: 15 residues. Broader study findings: The study found more naive CD4+ cells and higher diversity in long-lived than aged donors. TCR beta diversity, measured per million T cells, fell in a roughly linear way with age.

PCR was performed a second time for 7 to 11 cycles using a sample-barcoded 5' primer and a J-beta primer mix. TCRdb independently ran MiXCR on the 5' RACE reads; one entry per CDR3 protein. This table holds 700,000 to 900,000 distinct CDR3 sequences, around a quarter found once. This clonotype was observed a handful of times. What it binds is unknown. The sample also formed part of further work on T cells of mothers and their children. That publication notes: Thymic selection, a shaping force on TCR recombination output, acts similarly in related and unrelated pairs.

Specimen: blood. The J gene is TRBJ2-3, the V gene TRBV5-1; D is perhaps TRBD2 (5 bases). This TCR was sampled from a boy aged 5-17 years in good health. This chain's CDR3 is CASTLREPRTDTQYF. The CDR3 region has the DNA TGCGCCAGCACCCTTAGGGAGCCCCGCACAGATACGCAGTATTTT. Full variable domain (missing parts from reference TRBV5-1 and TRBJ2-3): KAGVTQTPRYLIKTRGQQVTLSCSPISGHRSVSWYQQTPGQGLQFLFEYFSETQRNKGNFPGRFSGRQFSNSRSEMNVSTLELGDSALYLCASTLREPRTDTQYFGPGTRLTVL.